The T cell receptor (beta chain) described here comes from a study of T cell responses to AZD1222 COVID-19 vaccine. Study results and caveats: Per reports, nearly half of all spike-specific TCRs target regions that are unmutated in variants. Only a handful of AZD1222 recipients, more than five in all, had baseline seropositivity.

This CDR3 spans 14 amino acids. Germline CDR1 and CDR2: PRHDT and FYEKMQ (reference sequence). V was cut by 0 bases and J by 2 bases, with 8 bases left in between. Produced via immunoSEQ multiplex PCR; TCRdb's table is partial and in-frame only. The sample contains about 140,000 clones, 80% to 90% of which appear only once. As to this clone: Its antigen remains unidentified.

This specimen was peripheral blood, taken on day 0 of AZD1222 vaccination. This receptor was identified in an adult in good health. The chain is built from TRBV13 and TRBJ2-7; D gene uncertain. Here the CDR3 DNA reads TGTGCCAGCAGCTTAGGCAGATTGGCCTACGAGCAGTACTTC. It translates to CASSLGRLAYEQYF. Full variable domain (outside the CDR3, taken from reference TRBV13 and TRBJ2-7): AAGVIQSPRHLIKEKRETATLKCYPIPRHDTVYWYQQGPGQDPQFLISFYEKMQSDKGSIPDRFSAQQFSDYHSELNMSSLELGDSALYFCASSLGRLAYEQYFGPGTRLTVT.